This T cell receptor beta chain was retrieved from a study of a mutant IDH1 vaccine in newly diagnosed glioma. Overall study: Most had both radiotherapy and temozolomide beforehand; others had only one. The week-35 safety follow-up was V12, and the week-47 study end was V13.

The CDR3 loop spans 16 amino acids. Germline CDR1 and CDR2: SGHVS and FNYEAQ. V was clipped by 1 base and J by 12 bases, with 22 bases between them. In the case of this clone: The antigen is unknown.

TCRdb's table, derived via immunoSEQ multiplex PCR, lists solely in-frame clones and lacks some. The table shows over 80,000 clones, with 70% to 90% occurring only once. Time point described: week 47, end of study. It was 300 ug of mutant IDH1 20-mer peptide that made up each vaccine dose, given with topical imiquimod. Material: PBMCs, obtained from a glioma patient whose treatment included an IDH1 peptide vaccine. V usage is TRBV7-6 and J usage is TRBJ2-1; D might be TRBD2 (7 bases). This clonotype originated in a man aged 40-50 years with glioma. The DNA for the CDR3 is TGTGCCAGCAGCTTAGAGGCGGGGGCTGTTACAATGAGGCAGTTCTTC. It is translated as CASSLEAGAVTMRQFF.